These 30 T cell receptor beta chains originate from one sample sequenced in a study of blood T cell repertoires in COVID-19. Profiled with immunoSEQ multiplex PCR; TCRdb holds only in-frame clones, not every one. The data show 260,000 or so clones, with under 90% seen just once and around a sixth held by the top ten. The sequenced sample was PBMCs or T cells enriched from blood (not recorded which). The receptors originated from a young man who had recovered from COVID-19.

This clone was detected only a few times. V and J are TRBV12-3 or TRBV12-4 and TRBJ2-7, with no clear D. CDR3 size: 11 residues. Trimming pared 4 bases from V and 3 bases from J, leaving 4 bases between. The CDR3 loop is CASSSFYEQYF. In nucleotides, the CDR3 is TGTGCCAGCAGTTCCTTCTACGAGCAGTACTTC.

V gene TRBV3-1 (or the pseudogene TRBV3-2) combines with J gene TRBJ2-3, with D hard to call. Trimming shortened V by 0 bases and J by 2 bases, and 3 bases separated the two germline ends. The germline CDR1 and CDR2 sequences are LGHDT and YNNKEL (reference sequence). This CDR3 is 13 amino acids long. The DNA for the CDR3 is TGTGCCAGCAGCCAAGACCTCACAGATACGCAGTATTTT. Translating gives CASSQDLTDTQYF.

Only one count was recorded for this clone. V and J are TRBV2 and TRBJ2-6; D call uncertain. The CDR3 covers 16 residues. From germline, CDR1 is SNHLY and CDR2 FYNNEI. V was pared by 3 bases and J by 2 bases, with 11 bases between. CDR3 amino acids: CASSDLATPGANVLTF. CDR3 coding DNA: TGTGCCAGCAGTGACTTAGCTACCCCTGGGGCCAACGTCCTGACTTTC.

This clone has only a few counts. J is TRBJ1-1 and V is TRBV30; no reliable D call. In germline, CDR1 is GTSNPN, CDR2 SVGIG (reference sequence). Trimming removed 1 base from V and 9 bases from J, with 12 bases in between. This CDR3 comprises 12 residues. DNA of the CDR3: TGTGCCTGGAGTGGTCAGCGGCTGAAAGCTTTCTTT. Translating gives CAWSGQRLKAFF. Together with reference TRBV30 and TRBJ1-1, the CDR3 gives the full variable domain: SQTIHQWPATLVQPVGSPLSLECTVEGTSNPNLYWYRQAAGRGLQLLFYSVGIGQISSEVPQNLSASRPQDRQFILSSKKLLLSDSGFYLCAWSGQRLKAFFGQGTRLTVV.

In DNA form, the CDR3 reads TGTGCCAGCAGTAGCGGGTCCCACGAGCAGTACTTC. This translates into CASSSGSHEQYF. This rearrangement joins TRBV28 to TRBJ2-7, with D maybe TRBD2 (6 bases). This CDR3 is 12 amino acids long. V was trimmed by 5 bases and J by 5 bases, leaving 10 bases between them. Germline V lookup: CDR1 MDHEN, CDR2 SYDVKM.

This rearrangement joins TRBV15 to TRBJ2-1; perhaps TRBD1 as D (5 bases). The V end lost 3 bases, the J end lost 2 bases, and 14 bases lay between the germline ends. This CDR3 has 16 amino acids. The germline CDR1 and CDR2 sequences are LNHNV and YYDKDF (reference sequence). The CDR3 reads CATSSRRLGAYNEQFF. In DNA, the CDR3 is TGTGCCACCAGCAGCCGACGGTTAGGGGCCTACAATGAGCAGTTCTTC.

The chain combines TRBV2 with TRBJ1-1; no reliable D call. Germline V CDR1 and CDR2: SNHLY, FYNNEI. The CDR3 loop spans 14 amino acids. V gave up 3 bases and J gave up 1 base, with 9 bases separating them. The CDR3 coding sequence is TGTGCCAGCAGTGAGGTCAGTAAGAACACTGAAGCTTTCTTT. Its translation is CASSEVSKNTEAFF.

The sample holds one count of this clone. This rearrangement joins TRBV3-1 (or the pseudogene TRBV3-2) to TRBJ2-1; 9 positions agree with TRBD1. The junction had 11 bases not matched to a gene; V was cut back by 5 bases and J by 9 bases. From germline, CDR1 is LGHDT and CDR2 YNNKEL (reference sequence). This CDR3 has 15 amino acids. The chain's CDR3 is CASSSRTGAKSEQFF. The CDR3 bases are TGTGCCAGCAGCTCAAGGACAGGGGCCAAGAGTGAGCAGTTCTTC.

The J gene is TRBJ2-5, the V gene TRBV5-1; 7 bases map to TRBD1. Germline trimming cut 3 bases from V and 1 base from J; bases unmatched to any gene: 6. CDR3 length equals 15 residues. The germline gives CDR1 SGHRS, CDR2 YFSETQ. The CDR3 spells CASSYMTGSQETQYF. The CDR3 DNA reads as TGCGCCAGCAGCTATATGACAGGGAGCCAAGAGACCCAGTACTTC.

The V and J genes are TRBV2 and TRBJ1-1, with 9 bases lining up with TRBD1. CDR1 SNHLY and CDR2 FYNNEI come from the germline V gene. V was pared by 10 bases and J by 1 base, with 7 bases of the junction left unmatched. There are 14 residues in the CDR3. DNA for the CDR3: TGTGCCACCAAAAGGGGACAGGGGAACACTGAAGCTTTCTTT. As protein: CATKRGQGNTEAFF.

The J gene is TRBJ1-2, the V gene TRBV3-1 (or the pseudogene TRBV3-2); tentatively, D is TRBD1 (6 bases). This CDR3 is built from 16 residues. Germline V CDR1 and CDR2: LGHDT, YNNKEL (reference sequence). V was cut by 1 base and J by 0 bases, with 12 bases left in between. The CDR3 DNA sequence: TGTGCCAGCAGCCAAGCCGTACAGGGAGCTAACTATGGCTACACCTTC. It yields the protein CASSQAVQGANYGYTF.

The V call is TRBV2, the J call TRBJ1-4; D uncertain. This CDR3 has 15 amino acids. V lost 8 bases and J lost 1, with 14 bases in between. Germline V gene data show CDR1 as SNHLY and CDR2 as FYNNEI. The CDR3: CASQPEAGTNEKLFF. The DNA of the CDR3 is TGTGCCAGCCAACCAGAGGCTGGAACTAATGAAAAACTGTTTTTT.

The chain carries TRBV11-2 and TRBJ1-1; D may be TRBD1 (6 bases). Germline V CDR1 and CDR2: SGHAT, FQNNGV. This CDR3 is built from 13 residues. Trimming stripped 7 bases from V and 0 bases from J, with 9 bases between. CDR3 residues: CASTGQMNTEAFF. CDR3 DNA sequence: TGTGCCAGCACCGGACAGATGAACACTGAAGCTTTCTTT.

This CDR3 reads CASRTGAENTEAFF. In DNA form, the CDR3 reads TGTGCCAGTCGGACAGGGGCCGAGAACACTGAAGCTTTCTTT. The chain is built from TRBV28 and TRBJ1-1, with 9 bases fitting TRBD1. V dropped 9 bases and J dropped 1; count of bases not matched to a gene: 6. CDR3 length equals 14 residues. In germline, CDR1 is MDHEN, CDR2 SYDVKM.

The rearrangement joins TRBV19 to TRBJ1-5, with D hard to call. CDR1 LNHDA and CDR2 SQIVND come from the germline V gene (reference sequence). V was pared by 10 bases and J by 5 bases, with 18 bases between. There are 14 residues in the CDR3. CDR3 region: CATGLAGYYQPQHF. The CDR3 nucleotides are TGTGCCACCGGGTTAGCCGGATATTATCAGCCCCAGCATTTT.

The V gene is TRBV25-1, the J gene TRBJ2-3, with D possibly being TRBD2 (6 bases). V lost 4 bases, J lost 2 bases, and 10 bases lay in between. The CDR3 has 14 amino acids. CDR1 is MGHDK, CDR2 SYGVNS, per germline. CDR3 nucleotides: TGTGCCAGCAGTGGGGACTTCCTCACAGATACGCAGTATTTT. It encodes CASSGDFLTDTQYF. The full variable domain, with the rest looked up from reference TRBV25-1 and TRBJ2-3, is EADIYQTPRYLVIGTGKKITLECSQTMGHDKMYWYQQDPGMELHLIHYSYGVNSTEKGDLSSESTVSRIRTEHFPLTLESARPSHTSQYLCASSGDFLTDTQYFGPGTRLTVL.

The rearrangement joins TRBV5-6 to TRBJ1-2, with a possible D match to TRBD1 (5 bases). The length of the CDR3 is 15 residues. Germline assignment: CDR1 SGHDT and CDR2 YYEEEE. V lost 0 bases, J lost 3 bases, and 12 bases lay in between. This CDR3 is CASSLVAGIDYGYTF. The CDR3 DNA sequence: TGTGCCAGCAGCTTGGTGGCAGGGATCGACTATGGCTACACCTTC.

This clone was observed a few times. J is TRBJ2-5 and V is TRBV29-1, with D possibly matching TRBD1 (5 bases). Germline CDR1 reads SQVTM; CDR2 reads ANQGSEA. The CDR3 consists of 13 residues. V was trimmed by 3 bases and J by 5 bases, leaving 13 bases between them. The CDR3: CSVEPWGAETQYF. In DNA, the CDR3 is TGCAGCGTTGAGCCCTGGGGCGCGGAGACCCAGTACTTC.

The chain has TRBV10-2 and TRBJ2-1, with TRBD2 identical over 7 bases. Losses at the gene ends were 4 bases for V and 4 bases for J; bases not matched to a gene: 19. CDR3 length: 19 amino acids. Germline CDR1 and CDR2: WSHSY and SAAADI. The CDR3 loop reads CASSAVLAGVYSWYNEQFF. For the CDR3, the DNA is TGCGCCAGCAGTGCGGTTCTGGCGGGAGTCTATAGTTGGTACAATGAGCAGTTCTTC.

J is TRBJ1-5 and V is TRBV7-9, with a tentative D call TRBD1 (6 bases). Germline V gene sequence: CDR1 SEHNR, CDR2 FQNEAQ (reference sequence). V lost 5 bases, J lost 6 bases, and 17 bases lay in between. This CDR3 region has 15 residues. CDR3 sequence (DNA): TGTGCCAGCAGCCAGAGCGGGGGCGCGGGTCAGCCCCAGCATTTT. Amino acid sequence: CASSQSGGAGQPQHF. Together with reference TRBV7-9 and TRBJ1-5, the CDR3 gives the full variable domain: DTGVSQNPRHKITKRGQNVTFRCDPISEHNRLYWYRQTLGQGPEFLTYFQNEAQLEKSRLLSDRFSAERPKGSFSTLEIQRTEQGDSAMYLCASSQSGGAGQPQHFGDGTRLSIL.

The CDR3 bases are TGTGCCAGCCGCTTTCGGGACAGTACCTACGAGCAGTACTTC. The encoded protein is CASRFRDSTYEQYF. The chain couples TRBV6-5 to TRBJ2-7; 7 bases fit TRBD1. Unmatched junction bases numbered 9, after V lost 8 bases and J lost 2 bases. The CDR3 spans 14 residues. The germline CDR1 and CDR2 sequences are MNHEY and SVGAGI.

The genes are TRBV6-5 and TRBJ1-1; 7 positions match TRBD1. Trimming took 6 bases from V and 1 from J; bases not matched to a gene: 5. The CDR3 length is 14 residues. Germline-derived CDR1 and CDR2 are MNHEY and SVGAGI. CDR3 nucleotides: TGTGCCAGCAGCCGCGACAGGGCGAACACTGAAGCTTTCTTT. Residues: CASSRDRANTEAFF.

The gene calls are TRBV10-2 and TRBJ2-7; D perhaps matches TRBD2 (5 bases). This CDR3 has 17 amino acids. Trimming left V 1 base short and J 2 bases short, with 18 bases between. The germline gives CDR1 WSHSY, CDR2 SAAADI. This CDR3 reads CASSEYGRASPAYEQYF. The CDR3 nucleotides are TGCGCCAGCAGTGAGTACGGGCGGGCCAGTCCCGCCTACGAGCAGTACTTC.

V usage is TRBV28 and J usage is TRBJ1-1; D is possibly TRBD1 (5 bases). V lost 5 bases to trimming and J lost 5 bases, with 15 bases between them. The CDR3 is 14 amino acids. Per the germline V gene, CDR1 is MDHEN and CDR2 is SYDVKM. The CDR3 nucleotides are TGTGCCAGCAGTCGGCAGGGTGAAATAACTGAAGCTTTCTTT. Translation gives CASSRQGEITEAFF. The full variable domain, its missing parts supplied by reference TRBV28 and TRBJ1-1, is DVKVTQSSRYLVKRTGEKVFLECVQDMDHENMFWYRQDPGLGLRLIYFSYDVKMKEKGDIPEGYSVSREKKERFSLILESASTNQTSMYLCASSRQGEITEAFFGQGTRLTVV.

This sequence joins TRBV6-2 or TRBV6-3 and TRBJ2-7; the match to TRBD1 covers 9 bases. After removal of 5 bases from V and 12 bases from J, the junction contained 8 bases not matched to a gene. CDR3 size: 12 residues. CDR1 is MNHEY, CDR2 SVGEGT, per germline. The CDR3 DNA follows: TGTGCCAGCAGTGATGGGGGACAGGGCCCGTACTTC. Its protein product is CASSDGGQGPYF.

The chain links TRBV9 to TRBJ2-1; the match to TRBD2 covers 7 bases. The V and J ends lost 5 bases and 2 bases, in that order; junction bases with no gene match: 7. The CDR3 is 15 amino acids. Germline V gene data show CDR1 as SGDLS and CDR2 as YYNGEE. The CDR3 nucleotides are TGTGCCAGCAGAGGCGGGGAGGGAGCCTACAATGAGCAGTTCTTC. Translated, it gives CASRGGEGAYNEQFF.

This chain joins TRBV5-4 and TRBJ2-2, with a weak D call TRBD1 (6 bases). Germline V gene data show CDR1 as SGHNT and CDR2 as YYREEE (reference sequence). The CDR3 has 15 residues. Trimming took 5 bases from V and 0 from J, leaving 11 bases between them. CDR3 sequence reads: CASSRNRANTGELFF. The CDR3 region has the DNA TGTGCCAGCAGTCGGAACAGGGCGAACACCGGGGAGCTGTTTTTT. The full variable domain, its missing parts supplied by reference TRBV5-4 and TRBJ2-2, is ETGVTQSPTHLIKTRGQQVTLRCSSQSGHNTVSWYQQALGQGPQFIFQYYREEENGRGNFPPRFSGLQFPNYSSELNVNALELDDSALYLCASSRNRANTGELFFGEGSRLTVL.

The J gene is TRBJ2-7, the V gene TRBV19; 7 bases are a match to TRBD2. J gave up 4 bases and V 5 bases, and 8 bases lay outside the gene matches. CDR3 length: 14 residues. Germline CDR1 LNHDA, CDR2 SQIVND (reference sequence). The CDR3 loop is CASSWGEGVYEQYF. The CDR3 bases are TGTGCCAGTAGTTGGGGGGAGGGAGTATACGAGCAGTACTTC. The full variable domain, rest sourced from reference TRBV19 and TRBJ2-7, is DGGITQSPKYLFRKEGQNVTLSCEQNLNHDAMYWYRQDPGQGLRLIYYSQIVNDFQKGDIAEGYSVSREKKESFPLTVTSAQKNPTAFYLCASSWGEGVYEQYFGPGTRLTVT.

The DNA for the CDR3 is TGTGCCAGCAGCTTAGAGGGGACAGGGTCCACTGAGCAGTTCTTC. Residues: CASSLEGTGSTEQFF. The chain recombines TRBV11-2 with TRBJ2-1; 9 nucleotides line up with TRBD1. Germline-derived CDR1 and CDR2 are SGHAT and FQNNGV. The CDR3 has 15 amino acids. The trim removed 0 bases at V and 9 bases at J, leaving 6 bases unmatched.

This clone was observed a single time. The CDR3 DNA is TGTGCCAGCAGCTTAGATGAACGGGGGGCCGGCACAGATACGCAGTATTTT. Its protein product is CASSLDERGAGTDTQYF. This sequence joins TRBV11-2 and TRBJ2-3; maybe TRBD2 (7 bases). Germline CDR1 reads SGHAT; CDR2 reads FQNNGV. The CDR3 totals 17 residues. The ends were cut back, 0 bases at V and 1 base at J, with 14 bases in the middle. Full variable domain (missing parts from reference TRBV11-2 and TRBJ2-3): EAGVAQSPRYKIIEKRQSVAFWCNPISGHATLYWYQQILGQGPKLLIQFQNNGVVDDSQLPKDRFSAERLKGVDSTLKIQPAKLEDSAVYLCASSLDERGAGTDTQYFGPGTRLTVL.